The 10 T cell receptor beta chains below all came from one sample that was sequenced in a study of beta chain features in type 1 diabetes. TCRB transcripts that were expressed got sequenced, as all of the isolated RNA had been reverse transcribed. Measured with immunoSEQ multiplex PCR; TCRdb has only the in-frame clones, and not every one. The data hold fewer than 550,000 clones, with 11% observed a single time. The sample consisted of naive CD4+ T cells from blood. All receptors derive from a woman between 18 and 30 years old in good health.

This chain joins TRBV27 and TRBJ1-2; a possible D gene is TRBD1 (6 bases). The germline V gene has CDR1 MNHEY and CDR2 SMNVEV (reference sequence). This CDR3 is 13 amino acids long. With 8 bases removed from V and 7 bases from J, the gap between germline ends came to 17 bases. The CDR3 DNA reads as TGTGCCAGCGCTGGGGTACAGGGAGGTGGCTACACCTTC. Translation gives CASAGVQGGGYTF.

This clone has only a few counts. The chain joins TRBV10-3 to TRBJ2-7, with D uncertain. Trimming left V 2 bases short and J 2 bases short, with 10 bases between. In germline, CDR1 is ENHRY, CDR2 SYGVKD. This CDR3 has 14 residues. The CDR3: CAISEGRNTYEQYF. CDR3 DNA: TGTGCCATCAGTGAGGGACGGAACACCTACGAGCAGTACTTC.

The chain has TRBV7-2 and TRBJ2-1; D unclear. Germline CDR1 is SGHTA and CDR2 is FQGNSA. CDR3 size: 18 residues. Trimming pared 2 bases from V and 7 bases from J, leaving 24 bases between. CDR3 DNA sequence: TGTGCCAGCAGCTTAAATCTCGCAAGGGTGGTACTTATGAATGAGCAGTTCTTC. Protein product: CASSLNLARVVLMNEQFF.

In this sample, this clone turned up a few times. The rearrangement uses TRBV28 and TRBJ2-5; possibly TRBD2 for D (6 bases). This CDR3 spans 17 amino acids. Germline V gene lookup returns CDR1 MDHEN and CDR2 SYDVKM. Trimming shortened V by 6 bases and J by 5 bases, and 25 bases separated the two germline ends. CDR3 sequence (DNA): TGTGCCAGCAGCTGCCGATCGCGCGGGGCAGGCTGCGAGACCCAGTACTTC. Its protein product is CASSCRSRGAGCETQYF.

The J gene is TRBJ2-1, the V gene TRBV7-2; TRBD2 aligns across 11 bases. Germline V gene lookup returns CDR1 SGHTA and CDR2 FQGNSA. V gave up 1 base and J gave up 10 bases; unmatched junction bases: 6. The CDR3 runs to 15 residues. The CDR3 region has the DNA TGTGCCAGCAGCTTAGATAGCGGGGGGGCCCAGGAGCAGTTCTTC. Translation: CASSLDSGGAQEQFF.

The chain carries TRBV9 and TRBJ2-1; D is ambiguous. Germline loops: CDR1 SGDLS, CDR2 YYNGEE. V lost 4 bases to trimming and J lost 5 bases, with 22 bases between them. The CDR3 extends over 17 amino acids. CDR3 nucleotides: TGTGCCAGCAGCAAAGATTGGGCCCTGGTAGCCCACAATGAGCAGTTCTTC. Translated: CASSKDWALVAHNEQFF.

This clone was found a few times. The J gene is TRBJ1-4, the V gene TRBV5-4; D is possibly TRBD1 (6 bases). This CDR3 has 13 amino acids. Per germline, CDR1 SGHNT and CDR2 YYREEE (reference sequence). Trimming pared 4 bases from V and 7 bases from J, leaving 11 bases between. The chain's CDR3 is CASSERGAEKLFF. The CDR3 DNA follows: TGTGCCAGCAGCGAAAGGGGGGCTGAAAAACTGTTTTTT.

As concerns this clone: The same CDR3 also results from other DNA sequences found in this sample. The J gene is TRBJ2-5, the V gene TRBV2, with 7 positions matching TRBD1. This CDR3 region has 14 residues. In germline, CDR1 is SNHLY, CDR2 FYNNEI. V gave up 5 bases and J gave up 1 base; unmatched junction bases: 4. Here the CDR3 reads CASSLDRAQETQYF. The CDR3 DNA sequence: TGTGCCAGCAGTCTAGACAGGGCCCAAGAGACCCAGTACTTC.

There are a few counts of this clone. The chain uses TRBV5-1 and TRBJ2-3; 9 nucleotides agree with TRBD2. Germline V gene data show CDR1 as SGHRS and CDR2 as YFSETQ. Trimming at V came to 0 bases and at J to 4 bases, leaving 9 bases not matched to a gene. CDR3 length equals 17 residues. CDR3 in amino acids: CASSLAIVLAGADTQYF. The CDR3 DNA reads as TGCGCCAGCAGCTTGGCCATTGTACTAGCGGGTGCAGATACGCAGTATTTT.

As to this clone: The same CDR3 also results from other DNA sequences found in this sample. The chain recombines TRBV10-3 with TRBJ1-4; D is uncertain. V was trimmed by 0 bases and J by 11 bases, leaving 7 bases between them. The CDR3 has 12 residues. CDR1 ENHRY and CDR2 SYGVKD come from the germline V gene. The CDR3 loop is CAISESREKLFF. The CDR3 bases are TGTGCCATCAGTGAGTCACGGGAGAAACTGTTTTTT.